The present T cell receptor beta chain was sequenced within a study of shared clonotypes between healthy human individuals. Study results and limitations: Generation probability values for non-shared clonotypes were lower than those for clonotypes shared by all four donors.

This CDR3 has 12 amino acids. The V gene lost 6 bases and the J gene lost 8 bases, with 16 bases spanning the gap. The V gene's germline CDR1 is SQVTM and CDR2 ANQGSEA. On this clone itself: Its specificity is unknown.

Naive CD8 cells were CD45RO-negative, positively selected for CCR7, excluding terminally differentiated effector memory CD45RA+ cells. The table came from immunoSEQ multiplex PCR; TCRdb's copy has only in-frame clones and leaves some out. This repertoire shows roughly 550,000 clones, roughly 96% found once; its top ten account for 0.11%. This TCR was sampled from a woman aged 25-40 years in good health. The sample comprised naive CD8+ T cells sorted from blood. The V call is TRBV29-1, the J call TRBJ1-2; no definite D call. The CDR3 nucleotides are TGCAGCGTAGGTTGGGGAGATTGGGGCTACACCTTC. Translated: CSVGWGDWGYTF.